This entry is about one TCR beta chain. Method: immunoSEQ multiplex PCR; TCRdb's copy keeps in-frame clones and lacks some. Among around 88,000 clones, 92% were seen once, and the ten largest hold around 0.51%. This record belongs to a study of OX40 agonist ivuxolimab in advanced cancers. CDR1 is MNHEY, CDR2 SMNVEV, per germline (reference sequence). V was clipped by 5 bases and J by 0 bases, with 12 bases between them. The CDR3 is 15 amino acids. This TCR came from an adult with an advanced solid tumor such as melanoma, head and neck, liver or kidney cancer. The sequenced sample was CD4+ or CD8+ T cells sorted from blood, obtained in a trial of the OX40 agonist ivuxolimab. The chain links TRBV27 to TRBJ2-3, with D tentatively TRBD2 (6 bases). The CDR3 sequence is CASSKGLPSTDTQYF. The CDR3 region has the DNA TGTGCCAGCAGTAAGGGACTGCCAAGCACAGATACGCAGTATTTT.